This TCR beta chain was identified during a study of cytomegalovirus exposure and HLA in healthy donors. Data came from immunoSEQ multiplex PCR; TCRdb stores just in-frame clones and leaves some out. The sample has around 250,000 clones; around 91% are singletons. The origin of this receptor is a woman under 30 in good health and CMV-seronegative. The specimen was PBMCs.

CDR3 nucleotide sequence: TGTGCCAGTAGTATAGATGGGTCAGGGGGCAATGAGCAGTTCTTC. This sequence encodes CASSIDGSGGNEQFF. V gene TRBV19 combines with J gene TRBJ2-1; 7 positions match TRBD1. V shed 0 bases and J 6 bases; nucleotides not matched to a gene: 5. CDR3 length: 15 residues. The germline gives CDR1 LNHDA, CDR2 SQIVND (reference sequence).